In its sample, the clone carrying this T cell receptor beta chain ranks as medium-sized. The V segment lost 4 bases and the J segment 0 bases; nucleotides outside the gene matches: 8. The germline gives CDR1 SGHTS, CDR2 YDEGEE. The CDR3 runs 17 residues. Clones were sequenced by immunoSEQ multiplex PCR, and TCRdb holds only the in-frame ones, with some missing. Among about 76,000 clones listed, approximately 86% were seen once. This entry belongs to a study of technical replicates of blood from several donors. Material: PBMCs. The chain recombines TRBV5-8 with TRBJ2-1; 9 nucleotides match TRBD2. This TCR derives from a human donor in good health. Some clones in this sample may be carry-over from other donors' samples. This CDR3 is CASSPDLAGSSYNEQFF. The CDR3 DNA follows: TGTGCCAGCAGCCCGGATCTAGCGGGGAGCTCCTACAATGAGCAGTTCTTC. Variable domain in full (rest from reference TRBV5-8 and TRBJ2-1): EAGVTQSPTHLIKTRGQQATLRCSPISGHTSVYWYQQALGLGLQFLLWYDEGEERNRGNFPPRFSGRQFPNYSSELNVNALELEDSALYLCASSPDLAGSSYNEQFFGPGTRLTVL.